This T cell receptor beta chain stems from a study of regulatory T cells in long-lasting Graves disease. Whole-study context: Graves' patients who were just diagnosed had used antithyroid drugs for under 3 months. Study results and limitations: Sharing of public clonotypes was greater in persistent patients (around 3,000) than in new patients (about 970).

This clonotype turned up a few times. Its antigen is undetermined. The CDR3 is 15 amino acids. The V and J ends lost 5 bases and 7 bases, in that order; junction bases with no gene match: 7. In germline, CDR1 is MNHEY, CDR2 SMNVEV (reference sequence). Investigators prepared the TCR beta libraries by applying iRepertoire HTBI primers and Arm-PCR of CDR3 regions. From the multiplex PCR reads, TCRdb called clonotypes with MiXCR, one entry per CDR3 protein. Among 350,000 to 500,000 distinct CDR3 sequences listed, 11% to 15% were seen once. Time point: newly diagnosed GD, antithyroid drugs for less than 3 months. Isolated PBMC RNA provided the starting material for the TCR library. A peripheral blood sample, about 9.4 milliliters in volume, was drawn into EDTA tubes. This sample was shared with a second study, whose subject was T cells in Graves' hyperthyroidism and ophthalmopathy. That work states: It was considered stable Graves' hyperthyroidism when ophthalmopathy did not progress within 18 months.

The sequence came from a woman aged 45-65 years with Graves disease. V is TRBV27 and J is TRBJ1-5, with TRBD1 matching 11 bases. Sequencing was performed on peripheral blood mononuclear cells (PBMCs), taken at new diagnosis, from a patient treated with antithyroid drugs. Here the CDR3 reads CASSLGQGDGQPQHF. The DNA of the CDR3 is TGTGCCAGCAGTCTGGGACAGGGGGACGGGCAGCCCCAGCATTTT.